The T cell receptor beta chain under discussion was sequenced for a study of blood T cells in healthy people across ages (dated by TCRdb to about 2015). About the investigation overall: Template switching captured roughly one uniquely barcoded TCR beta cDNA molecule per two T cells in model experiments. To track age-related changes in TCR beta repertoire diversity, the study relied on deep sequencing normalized with unique cDNA molecular identifiers. Donors were grouped into four age groups: young (average roughly 16 years), middle-aged (39), aged (roughly 67) and long-lived (around 82). Using the same blood draw, the study looked at two additional independent replicas of 1 million unique cDNA reads for two donors, one aged 18 to 29 and the other aged 80 or older. Here is what the overall study found, with its caveats: Total diversity estimates from one million sequenced T cells were considered lower bounds and underestimates. As age increased, observed TCR beta diversity per million T cells dropped in a roughly linear way, and a significant reduction was already evident by age around 41. Bulk unsorted PBMC profiling prevented conclusive comparison of naive and antigen-experienced compartments. The CMV infection status of donors was not known, potentially confounding age-related changes in expanded clonotypes. The percentage of naive T cells measured by flow cytometry correlated strongly with observed TCR beta diversity. Compared with the aged group, the long-lived group had more naive CD4+ T cells, fewer expanded clones and increased TCR diversity, a pattern suggesting age selection.

Concerning this clonotype: What antigen it recognizes has not been identified. There are no base qualities to consult, and no much larger clone falls within one base.

The donors were 40 or so Caucasian individuals from Russia, aged roughly 6 to 100 years, who were systemically healthy. Each donor gave roughly 9.5 milliliters of peripheral blood, collected into EDTA-treated Vacutainer tubes. Ficoll-Paque density-gradient centrifugation was used to isolate PBMCs, with at least 7 million obtained per sample. Total RNA, at least 5.5 micrograms per sample, was extracted from PBMCs with Trizol reagent. For every donor, flow cytometry on a PBMC aliquot measured the percentage of naive CD45RAhigh/CD27high T cells. There are 13 amino acids in the CDR3, from cysteine to phenylalanine inclusive. CDR3 DNA only is kept here, 39 bases in frame from base 1. CDR1 is given as LGHNT and CDR2 as FRNRAP, both from the germline V gene. Trimming costs V 4 bases and J 0 bases, and their ends lie 7 bases apart. The library was made by 5' RACE. The sequencer listed for this sample is Illumina HiSeq 2500. A second PCR of about 7 to 12 cycles was run with a J-beta primer mix and a sample-barcoded 5' primer. Each TCR beta cDNA molecule received a unique molecular identifier from a template-switch 5' adaptor carrying 12 random nucleotides. Each sample yielded at least 2.5 million CDR3-containing paired-end reads. The Mint cDNA synthesis kit, primed by a TRBC-specific oligonucleotide, was used to synthesize first-strand cDNA from all RNA. All cDNA was treated with uracil-DNA glycosylase and then went through a first 18-cycle PCR with the universal primers M1SS and BC2_uni_R. The authors' analysis ran thus. Each sample was normalized by randomly selecting 1 million high-quality reads, each carrying a distinct molecular identifier. Instead of being binned into consensus sequences, reads with shared molecular identifiers were discarded. MiTCR, with a Q25 quality threshold and the strictest error-elimination algorithm, was used for CDR3 identification, clonotype clustering and error correction. A nonparametric unseen species model with Euler transformation was used to estimate lower-bound total TCR beta diversity. TCRdb ran its own pipeline on the public reads, namely fastp trimming at Q25 and MiXCR clone calling, and kept in-frame beta chains. Here each entry gathers all rows of one CDR3 protein and keeps the most common genes and DNA. None of the V and J calls come from the authors' own analysis; TCRdb made them. Across this sample there are more than 900,000 distinct CDR3 sequences, with 25% seen only once. Of the sample, about 0.8% falls within the top ten clones.

The sample also formed part of further work on T cells of mothers and their children. The second study's authors report: Nine systemically healthy Caucasian individuals served as donors, namely three mothers together with their six children. cDNA synthesis used all of the extracted RNA, with approximately 1.4 ug of RNA in each 15 ul reaction. In the second PCR, the M1S primer introduced both the sample barcodes and 2-4 random nucleotides. Over 9 million TCR beta CDR3 reads came from each mother, compared with 2.5 million to 3.5 million reads from each child. TCR recombination output is similarly shaped by thymic selection in related and unrelated pairs, with a minor effect exerted by inherited differences. Normalized repertoire overlap in related mother-child pairs was always slightly higher than in unrelated mother-child pairs, but the difference was never significant. No persistent microchimeric T cell clones were detected, at a sensitivity of 90 to 100 clones per million clonotypes. To look for features that set related mother-child pairs apart from unrelated individuals, the researchers ran deep NGS to compare the TCR beta repertoires of mothers and children. The mean age was roughly 36 +/- 4 years for the mothers and around 10 +/- 4 years for the children. After adapter ligation was performed with NEBNext reagents, the libraries were sequenced on an Illumina HiSeq 2000 with 100+100 nt paired-end reads. To prevent cross-contamination, the mother and child libraries were prepared a month apart and were sequenced in separate runs. Each donor had between about 500,000 and 2,100,000 distinct TCR beta clonotypes identified. Naive TCR beta clonotypes were estimated from low-frequency clonotypes matched to each donor's FACS-determined naive share, without sorting.

The V and J segments used are TRBV12-5 and TRBJ2-7; no D gene can be assigned with confidence. Sequencing input: blood. This sequence originates from a girl aged 2-10 years in good health. The CDR3 sequence is CASGSRNSYEQYF. The nucleotides read TGTGCTAGTGGTTCACGGAACTCCTACGAGCAGTACTTC.